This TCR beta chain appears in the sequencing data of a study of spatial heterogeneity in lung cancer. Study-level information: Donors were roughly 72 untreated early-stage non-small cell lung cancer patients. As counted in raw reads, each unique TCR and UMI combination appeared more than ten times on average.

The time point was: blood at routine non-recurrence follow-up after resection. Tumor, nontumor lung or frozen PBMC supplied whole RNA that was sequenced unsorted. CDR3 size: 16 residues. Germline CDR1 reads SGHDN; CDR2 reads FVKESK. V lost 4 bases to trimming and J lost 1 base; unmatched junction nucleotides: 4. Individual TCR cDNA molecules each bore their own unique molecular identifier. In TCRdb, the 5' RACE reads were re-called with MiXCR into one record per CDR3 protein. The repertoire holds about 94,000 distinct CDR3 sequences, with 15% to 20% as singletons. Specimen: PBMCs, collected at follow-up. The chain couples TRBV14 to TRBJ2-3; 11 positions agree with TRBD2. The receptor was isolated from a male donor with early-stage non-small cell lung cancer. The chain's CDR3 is CASSRRLAGRTDTQYF. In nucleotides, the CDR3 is TGTGCCAGCAGCCGAAGACTAGCGGGGCGCACAGATACGCAGTATTTT.